This T cell receptor beta chain was recorded in a study of blood T cell repertoires in COVID-19. As for the study in general: The samples span acute and convalescent COVID-19 from the United States, Italy and Spain. Nucleic acid was either cDNA or gDNA, and it came from T cells, B-cell-depleted T cells, or PBMCs.

Trimming shortened V by 4 bases and J by 3 bases, and 9 bases separated the two germline ends. The CDR3 runs to 13 residues. A single count supports this clone. As handled by the study authors: It was from reference gene primer amplification that nucleated cell counts were estimated. Only in-frame clones appear in the TCRdb table, and some are missing; sequencing was by immunoSEQ multiplex PCR. That table is the source of V, J and clone size, and D and trimming were worked out from the DNA. The sample lists roughly 100,000 clones, 80% occurring once. The receptor comes from a human donor in a cohort sampled during active COVID-19. The rearrangement links TRBV12-3 or TRBV12-4 to TRBJ1-2; D unclear. Sequenced sample: peripheral blood. The CDR3 bases are TGTGCCAGCAGTTCCACAGCATACTATGGCTACACCTTC. Encoded protein: CASSSTAYYGYTF.